This TCR beta chain was recorded in a study of type 1 and type 2 diabetes patients (dated by TCRdb to 2015 to 2016). With respect to the entire study: The cohort comprised some ten type 1 diabetes patients, a few type 2 diabetes patients and six or seven nondiabetic controls recruited in China. The whole study generated 18,976,912 paired-end reads. Type 2 diabetes patients served as a disease comparison group for the type 1 diabetes patients. Throughout the study, CD4 or CD8 MicroBeads on MACS columns were used to positively select CD4+ and CD8+ T cells from PBMCs. Similar V gene usage was observed when roughly 20-cycle and approximately 26-cycle amplification were compared, suggesting similar primer efficiencies and random PCR bias. The TCRbeta libraries underwent paired-end sequencing on Illumina HiSeq 2000 or MiSeq instruments. The study used high-throughput sequencing to profile TCRbeta repertoires and compare individuals with type 1 diabetes, type 2 diabetes and no diabetes. Overall results and qualifications from the work: Type 2 diabetes and control samples had highly correlated V and J gene usage patterns, with the correlation between samples averaging around 0.97. The study groups were not matched for age and gender, which could possibly have biased interpretation. Because only a limited number of T2D and control samples were sequenced, some T1D-only HECs might also appear in more T2D or control samples. Few highly-expanded CD4+ clones, median one, were found in type 2 diabetes patients, accounting for a median roughly 4.2% of reads. Type 2 diabetes repertoires showed high diversity, significantly greater than type 1 diabetes repertoires in both CD4+ and CD8+ T cells.

Every diabetic patient fulfilled standard classification criteria for type 1 or type 2 diabetes, and glucose and C-peptide were evaluated using WHO-recommended methods. Donors with other autoimmune diseases or infections within the previous four weeks were excluded. A roughly 10-milliliter sample of peripheral blood was drawn from every participant. LymphoPrep density separation was used to isolate PBMCs. The sequencing machine was an Illumina MiSeq. Genomic DNA from sorted T cell subsets served as template for TCRbeta CDR3 amplification. The TCRbeta CDR3 region was amplified by multiplex PCR using 30 forward and 13 reverse primers. AMPure XP beads were used to purify the PCR products, after which a second roughly 25-cycle PCR added indices and adaptors. Before sequencing, the libraries were purified from gel with the QIAquick Gel Extraction Kit. Regarding the original processing steps: FLASH was used to merge paired-end reads, and IgBLAST was used to align the merged reads to IMGT V, D and J germline references. After reads whose alignment identity to germline references fell below 70% were discarded, more than 9,500,000 reads remained study-wide. IMGT definitions were followed to assign CDR3 boundaries, reading frame and productivity. Highly-expanded clones were defined as clones making up 1% or more of reads, and normalized Shannon entropy was used to measure diversity. Unpaired two-tailed t-tests were used to test group differences in Shannon entropy. In TCRdb, the public reads were trimmed at Q25 with fastp and aligned with MiXCR, with productive beta chains retained. Each record represents a unique CDR3 protein, reported with the most common genes and DNA among its rows. The V and J calls, along with clone size, are taken from TCRdb and not from the paper's own processing. The sample records 250,000 or so distinct CDR3 sequences, more than 40% of which are singletons. The ten largest clones take up roughly 15% of the sample.

Cut back by 5 bases and 0 bases, the V and J ends lie 16 bases apart. The cysteine opens and the phenylalanine closes a CDR3 of 16 amino acids. Only CDR3 DNA is held: 48 bases, read in frame from base 1. The germline V gene encodes CDR1 MDHEN and CDR2 SYDVKM. In regard to this clonotype: Its antigen target is currently unknown. It has no much larger one-base neighbor in the sample; base qualities were not kept.

The chain couples TRBV28 to TRBJ1-2; tentative D gene TRBD1, with 6 bases matching. This sequence was found in a man between 18 and 29 years old with type 2 diabetes. The sequencing input was peripheral blood mononuclear cells (PBMCs). The encoded CDR3 is CASSPRQGSANYGYTF. The nucleotides read TGTGCCAGCAGTCCGAGGCAGGGGAGTGCTAACTATGGCTACACCTTC.